The T cell receptor beta chain described here comes from a study of OX40 agonist ivuxolimab in advanced cancers. General observations from the study: The specificity for antigen of the expanded peripheral T cells was not determined.

Libraries were prepared by immunoSEQ multiplex PCR; TCRdb keeps only in-frame clonotypes and omits some of them. The sample consists of about 62,000 clones, roughly 85% of them appearing once. Details on this clone: Its specificity is unknown.

Germline CDR1 reads ENHRY; CDR2 reads SYGVKD. The CDR3 extends over 16 amino acids. With V trimmed by 7 bases and J by 2 bases, 5 bases remained unmatched. Sequenced here: CD4+ or CD8+ T cells sorted from blood, sampled in a trial of the OX40 agonist ivuxolimab. The chain combines TRBV10-3 with TRBJ2-1, with 13 nucleotides matching TRBD2. The sequence came from an adult with an advanced solid tumor such as melanoma, head and neck, liver or kidney cancer. CDR3 coding DNA: TGTGCCATCACCCCCGGGACTAGCGGGGCCTACAATGAGCAGTTCTTC. It yields the protein CAITPGTSGAYNEQFF.